In its sample, the clone carrying this T cell receptor beta chain was seen many times. The data belong to a study of blood T cell repertoires in COVID-19. Clones were read by immunoSEQ multiplex PCR, and TCRdb kept only the in-frame ones, dropping some. The data show about 180,000 clones, around 80% seen once. The sequenced material came from PBMCs or T cells enriched from blood (not recorded which). The TCR sequence derives from a woman between 50 and 59 years old who had recovered from COVID-19.

DNA of the CDR3: TGTGCCAGCAGCGTTTCCCCCGGACAGGGGTCCTACGAGCAGTACTTC. The encoded protein is CASSVSPGQGSYEQYF. The chain couples TRBV9 to TRBJ2-7, with TRBD1 matching 9 bases. The germline V gene has CDR1 SGDLS and CDR2 YYNGEE. CDR3 length equals 16 residues. Trimming at V came to 2 bases and at J to 1 base, leaving 7 bases not matched to a gene.